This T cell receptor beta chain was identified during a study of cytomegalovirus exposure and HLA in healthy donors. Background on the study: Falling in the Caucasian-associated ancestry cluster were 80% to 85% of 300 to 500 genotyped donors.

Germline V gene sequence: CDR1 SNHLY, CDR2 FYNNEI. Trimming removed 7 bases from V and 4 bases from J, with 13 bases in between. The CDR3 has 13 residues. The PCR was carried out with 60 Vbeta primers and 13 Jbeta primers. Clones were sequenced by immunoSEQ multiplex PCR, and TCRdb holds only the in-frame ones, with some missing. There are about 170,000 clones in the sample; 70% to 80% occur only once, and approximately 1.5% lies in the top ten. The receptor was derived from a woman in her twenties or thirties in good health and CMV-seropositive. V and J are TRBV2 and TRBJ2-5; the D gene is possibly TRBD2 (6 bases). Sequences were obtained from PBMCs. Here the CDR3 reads CASTLLGGETQYF. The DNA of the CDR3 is TGTGCCAGCACCCTGTTGGGGGGAGAGACCCAGTACTTC.